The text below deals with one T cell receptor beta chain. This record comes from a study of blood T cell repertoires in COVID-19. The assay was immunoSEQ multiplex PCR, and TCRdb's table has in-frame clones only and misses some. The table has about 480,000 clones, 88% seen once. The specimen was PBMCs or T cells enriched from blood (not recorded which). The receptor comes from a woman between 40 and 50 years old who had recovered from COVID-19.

In nucleotides, the CDR3 is TGCGCCAGCAGCCAAGATAGTGGGACATATGGCTACACCTTC. It specifies CASSQDSGTYGYTF. The rearrangement uses TRBV4-1 and TRBJ1-2, with a weak D call TRBD1 (6 bases). Trimming shortened V by 0 bases and J by 5 bases, and 10 bases separated the two germline ends. The CDR3 is 14 residues long. The germline V gene has CDR1 MGHRA and CDR2 YSYEKL.